A single sample gave rise to the 24 T cell receptor beta chains below, sequenced in a study of Ad26.COV2.S vaccination and SARS-CoV-2 variants. Here immunoSEQ multiplex PCR was the method, and the copy in TCRdb shows in-frame clones only, minus some. Counted here are some 480,000 clones, 70% to 90% occurring once; the ten biggest clones make up 13%. Treatment described: roughly 20 received Ad26.COV2.S at low or high dose, single or two shots; about 5 received placebo; per-sample allocation not given. Sampling occurred on day 63 after the first vaccine or placebo injection. The sequencing used peripheral blood, collected in a trial of Ad26.COV2.S vaccine versus placebo. These receptors were obtained from a person aged 18-65 years who received the Ad26.COV2.S COVID-19 vaccine or a placebo.

This clone was picked up a small number of times. V is TRBV28 and J is TRBJ2-1, with D hard to call. Germline assignment: CDR1 MDHEN and CDR2 SYDVKM. The V and J ends lost 10 bases and 0 bases respectively, with 10 bases between them. The CDR3 contains 13 residues. CDR3 DNA: TGTGCCACCTTTCCAAGCTCCTACAATGAGCAGTTCTTC. As protein: CATFPSSYNEQFF.

The rearrangement joins TRBV28 to TRBJ2-3, with a possible D match to TRBD2 (6 bases). Germline lookup yields CDR1 MDHEN and CDR2 SYDVKM. V shed 5 bases and J shed 3 bases, with 12 bases lying between them. The CDR3 runs to 14 residues. This chain's CDR3 is CASSRIGTTDTQYF. The CDR3 DNA reads as TGTGCCAGCAGTCGAATCGGGACTACAGATACGCAGTATTTT. Together with reference TRBV28 and TRBJ2-3, the CDR3 gives the full variable domain: DVKVTQSSRYLVKRTGEKVFLECVQDMDHENMFWYRQDPGLGLRLIYFSYDVKMKEKGDIPEGYSVSREKKERFSLILESASTNQTSMYLCASSRIGTTDTQYFGPGTRLTVL.

CDR3 in DNA: TGTGCCATCAGTGAGTCGGATCTCGCCGAGCAGTACTTC. It translates to CAISESDLAEQYF. The V and J genes are TRBV10-3 and TRBJ2-7, with D hard to call. Looked up from germline, CDR1 is ENHRY and CDR2 is SYGVKD. With 0 bases removed from V and 6 bases from J, the gap between germline ends came to 9 bases. CDR3 length: 13 residues.

The chain carries TRBV15 and TRBJ2-2, with a possible D match to TRBD1 (6 bases). Trimming removed 0 bases at V and 0 bases at J, with 17 bases between. The CDR3 covers 19 residues. CDR1 is LNHNV and CDR2 is YYDKDF in the germline V gene (reference sequence). This CDR3 reads CATSRDLAQGFANTGELFF. The DNA for the CDR3 is TGTGCCACCAGCAGAGATTTGGCACAGGGATTCGCGAACACCGGGGAGCTGTTTTTT.

J is TRBJ1-5 and V is TRBV28; D unclear. The germline gives CDR1 MDHEN, CDR2 SYDVKM. The CDR3 has 13 amino acids. With 7 bases removed from V and 5 bases from J, the gap between germline ends came to 12 bases. Here the CDR3 reads CASTVNSDQPQHF. The CDR3 DNA reads TGTGCCAGCACAGTGAATTCTGATCAGCCCCAGCATTTT.

V gene TRBV28 combines with J gene TRBJ1-1, with a tentative D call TRBD1 (5 bases). V lost 5 bases, J lost 0 bases, and 22 bases lay in between. CDR1 is MDHEN and CDR2 is SYDVKM in the germline V gene. This CDR3 region has 18 residues. CDR3 protein: CASSPIVGPGRVNTEAFF. The CDR3 nucleotides read TGTGCCAGCAGTCCGATCGTCGGACCGGGACGGGTGAACACTGAAGCTTTCTTT. The whole variable domain, remainder taken from reference TRBV28 and TRBJ1-1, is DVKVTQSSRYLVKRTGEKVFLECVQDMDHENMFWYRQDPGLGLRLIYFSYDVKMKEKGDIPEGYSVSREKKERFSLILESASTNQTSMYLCASSPIVGPGRVNTEAFFGQGTRLTVV.

This chain uses TRBV7-2 with TRBJ1-5; TRBD1 is a possible D gene (5 bases). The CDR3 runs 17 residues. V lost 5 bases and J 2 bases, leaving 19 bases between the germline ends. The V gene's germline CDR1 is SGHTA and CDR2 FQGNSA. CDR3 amino acids: CASSTPPGRERNQPQHF. The CDR3 DNA sequence: TGTGCCAGCAGCACCCCCCCGGGGCGGGAGCGCAATCAGCCCCAGCATTTT.

The genes are TRBV5-4 and TRBJ2-5, with TRBD2 identical over 12 bases. The germline gives CDR1 SGHNT, CDR2 YYREEE (reference sequence). The J segment lost 3 bases and the V segment lost 3 bases, leaving 0 bases of the junction unmatched. CDR3 length: 14 amino acids. This CDR3 reads CASSSSGREETQYF. In DNA form, the CDR3 reads TGTGCCAGCAGCTCTAGCGGGAGGGAAGAGACCCAGTACTTC.

The rearrangement uses TRBV9 and TRBJ1-1, with D perhaps matching TRBD1 (5 bases). The CDR3 contains 16 residues. The germline V gene has CDR1 SGDLS and CDR2 YYNGEE. V lost 0 bases and J lost 3, with 15 bases in between. The CDR3 DNA sequence: TGTGCCAGCAGCGTAGCCGTGAGGGGAGGAGACACTGAAGCTTTCTTT. Encoded protein: CASSVAVRGGDTEAFF. Using reference TRBV9 and TRBJ1-1 for the parts outside the CDR3, the full variable domain is DSGVTQTPKHLITATGQRVTLRCSPRSGDLSVYWYQQSLDQGLQFLIQYYNGEERAKGNILERFSAQQFPDLHSELNLSSLELGDSALYFCASSVAVRGGDTEAFFGQGTRLTVV.

The rearrangement uses TRBV5-1 and TRBJ2-5, with 8 bases that match TRBD2. CDR1 is SGHRS and CDR2 is YFSETQ in the germline V gene. CDR3 length: 16 amino acids. Trimming removed 0 bases from V and 2 bases from J; junction bases left unmatched: 6. CDR3 sequence (DNA): TGCGCCAGCAGCTTGGAGGGACTAGGGATTCAAGAGACCCAGTACTTC. It translates to CASSLEGLGIQETQYF.

This rearrangement joins TRBV5-1 to TRBJ2-1, with D unclear. Between the trimmed V and J ends, which lost 4 bases and 0 bases, there was a span of 14 bases. This CDR3 comprises 16 residues. Germline-derived CDR1 and CDR2 are SGHRS and YFSETQ. CDR3 DNA: TGCGCCAGCAGCAGACACACGGCGAGCTCCTACAATGAGCAGTTCTTC. It yields the protein CASSRHTASSYNEQFF.

This clone was seen a few times. This rearrangement joins TRBV7-9 to TRBJ1-2; D uncertain. Germline V CDR1 and CDR2: SEHNR, FQNEAQ (reference sequence). CDR3 length: 13 amino acids. Trimming cost V 1 base and J 8 bases, with 11 bases left between them. The CDR3 sequence is CASSLDPIGGYTF. In nucleotides, the CDR3 is TGTGCCAGCAGCTTAGACCCGATCGGGGGCTACACCTTC.

This clone occurred once. This chain links TRBV5-6 with TRBJ2-5, with 8 positions matching TRBD2. Per the germline V gene, CDR1 is SGHDT and CDR2 is YYEEEE. The V gene end was trimmed by 0 bases and the J gene end by 3 bases; junction bases not matched to a gene: 4. The CDR3 runs to 15 residues. CDR3 sequence reads: CASSLGLAGEETQYF. CDR3 nucleotides: TGTGCCAGCAGCTTGGGGCTAGCGGGTGAAGAGACCCAGTACTTC.

This chain connects TRBV12-3 or TRBV12-4 to TRBJ2-7; the match to TRBD2 covers 8 bases. J gave up 3 bases and V 6 bases, and 4 bases lay outside the gene matches. The CDR3 has 13 residues. DNA for the CDR3: TGTGCCAGCAGGCGTGCGGGAGGCTACGAGCAGTACTTC. Amino acids: CASRRAGGYEQYF.

The chain joins TRBV7-9 to TRBJ1-5; no clear D. Germline-derived CDR1 and CDR2 are SEHNR and FQNEAQ (reference sequence). V was trimmed by 4 bases and J by 4 bases, leaving 11 bases between them. The CDR3 contains 14 residues. The CDR3 reads CASSSQSDNQPQHF. The CDR3 nucleotides read TGTGCCAGCAGCTCCCAATCGGATAATCAGCCCCAGCATTTT.

The rearrangement uses TRBV14 and TRBJ1-4; D is ambiguous. The CDR3 has 17 residues. Germline V gene lookup returns CDR1 SGHDN and CDR2 FVKESK. Trimming took 2 bases from V and 4 from J, leaving 17 bases between them. CDR3 DNA sequence: TGTGCCAGCAGCCAATTTCGTGCAGGATTACTTAATGAAAAACTGTTTTTT. This gives the protein CASSQFRAGLLNEKLFF. Combining the CDR3 with reference TRBV14 and TRBJ1-4 gives the whole variable domain EAGVTQFPSHSVIEKGQTVTLRCDPISGHDNLYWYRRVMGKEIKFLLHFVKESKQDESGMPNNRFLAERTGGTYSTLKVQPAELEDSGVYFCASSQFRAGLLNEKLFFGSGTQLSVL.

The chain uses TRBV19 and TRBJ2-3, with D unclear. V lost 3 bases, J lost 0 bases, and 10 bases lay in between. CDR3 size: 15 residues. The germline gives CDR1 LNHDA, CDR2 SQIVND (reference sequence). CDR3 sequence reads: CASSIPGTSTDTQYF. The CDR3 DNA is TGTGCCAGTAGTATCCCCGGTACTAGCACAGATACGCAGTATTTT.

This clone was seen a handful of times. This rearrangement joins TRBV15 to TRBJ1-4; D is possibly TRBD1 (6 bases). The CDR3 loop spans 12 amino acids. V lost 8 bases to trimming and J lost 8 bases, with 12 bases between them. Germline CDR1 reads LNHNV; CDR2 reads YYDKDF (reference sequence). The CDR3 bases are TGTGCCACCGCACAGGGATCCGAAAAACTGTTTTTT. It encodes CATAQGSEKLFF.

The V gene is TRBV27, the J gene TRBJ2-2; TRBD1 aligns across 8 bases. The CDR3 has 15 amino acids. Germline-derived CDR1 and CDR2 are MNHEY and SMNVEV (reference sequence). The trim removed 3 bases at V and 6 bases at J, leaving 6 bases unmatched. The CDR3 loop reads CASSLRRTGPGELFF. Written as DNA, the CDR3 is TGTGCCAGCAGTTTGAGACGGACAGGGCCCGGGGAGCTGTTTTTT.

The rearrangement links TRBV5-1 to TRBJ2-7, with TRBD1 matching 9 bases. J was trimmed by 1 base and V by 4 bases; bases with no gene match: 6. The CDR3 is made up of 15 amino acids. Germline-derived CDR1 and CDR2 are SGHRS and YFSETQ. In DNA form, the CDR3 reads TGCGCCAGCAGCCGGAGGGGACAGGGATCCTACGAGCAGTACTTC. Translating it yields CASSRRGQGSYEQYF.

The rearrangement joins TRBV6-5 to TRBJ2-3; 9 bases are shared with TRBD1. This CDR3 has 16 amino acids. The V and J ends lost 2 bases and 0 bases, in that order; junction bases with no gene match: 3. Germline assignment: CDR1 MNHEY and CDR2 SVGAGI. The CDR3 region is CASSYTGTGSTDTQYF. The CDR3 region has the DNA TGTGCCAGCAGTTACACCGGGACAGGGAGCACAGATACGCAGTATTTT.

A few counts support this clone. This rearrangement joins TRBV19 to TRBJ1-1; 8 nucleotides match TRBD1. Unmatched junction bases numbered 7, after V lost 4 bases and J lost 6 bases. CDR3 length: 14 amino acids. Germline V gene data show CDR1 as LNHDA and CDR2 as SQIVND (reference sequence). The CDR3 loop is CASSTPGQVPEAFF. The CDR3 DNA is TGTGCCAGTAGTACCCCGGGACAGGTCCCTGAAGCTTTCTTT. Full variable domain (remainder filled in from reference TRBV19 and TRBJ1-1): DGGITQSPKYLFRKEGQNVTLSCEQNLNHDAMYWYRQDPGQGLRLIYYSQIVNDFQKGDIAEGYSVSREKKESFPLTVTSAQKNPTAFYLCASSTPGQVPEAFFGQGTRLTVV.

This chain joins TRBV6-5 and TRBJ2-7; tentative D call: TRBD2 (6 bases). V was pared by 2 bases and J by 0 bases, with 14 bases between. Germline lookup yields CDR1 MNHEY and CDR2 SVGAGI. The CDR3 has 16 amino acids. In nucleotides, the CDR3 is TGTGCCAGCAGTTACGTGGAGGGGCTGAGCTCCTACGAGCAGTACTTC. Protein product: CASSYVEGLSSYEQYF.

The J gene is TRBJ2-3, the V gene TRBV19, with 9 bases matching TRBD2. V lost 6 bases and J lost 4; bases outside the gene matches: 8. CDR3 length: 15 amino acids. Germline V gene data show CDR1 as LNHDA and CDR2 as SQIVND (reference sequence). The CDR3: CASRGSGRLADTQYF. CDR3 bases: TGTGCCAGTAGGGGCAGCGGGAGGTTGGCAGATACGCAGTATTTT.